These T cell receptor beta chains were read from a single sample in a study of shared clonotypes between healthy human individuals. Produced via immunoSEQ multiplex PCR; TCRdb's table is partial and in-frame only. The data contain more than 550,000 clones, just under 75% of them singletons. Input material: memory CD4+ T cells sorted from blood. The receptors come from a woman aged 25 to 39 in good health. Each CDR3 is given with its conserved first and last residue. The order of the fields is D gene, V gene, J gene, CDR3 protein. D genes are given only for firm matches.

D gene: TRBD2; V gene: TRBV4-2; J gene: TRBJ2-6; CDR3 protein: CASSQGTSGSAGANVLTF
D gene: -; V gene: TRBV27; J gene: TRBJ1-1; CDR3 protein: CASSFLRNTEAFF
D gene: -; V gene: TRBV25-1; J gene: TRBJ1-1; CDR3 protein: CASSGGVRVGTRTEAFF
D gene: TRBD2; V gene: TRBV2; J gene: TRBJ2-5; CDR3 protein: CASMGGGRPRGTQYF
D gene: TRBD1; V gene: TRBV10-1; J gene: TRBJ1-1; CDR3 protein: CAVQGARDTEAFF
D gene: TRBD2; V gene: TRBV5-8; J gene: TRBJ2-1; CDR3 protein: CASSLRTSGRNEQFF
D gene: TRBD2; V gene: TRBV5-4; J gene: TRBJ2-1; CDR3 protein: CASSLVGTNNEQFF
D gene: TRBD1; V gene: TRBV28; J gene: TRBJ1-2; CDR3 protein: CASSPGQGNYGYTF
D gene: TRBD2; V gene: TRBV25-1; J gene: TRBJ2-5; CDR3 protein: CASSELEAGDRRETQYF
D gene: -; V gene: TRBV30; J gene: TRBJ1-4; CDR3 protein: CASRPTGDEKLFF
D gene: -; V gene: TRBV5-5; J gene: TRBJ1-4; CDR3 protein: CASSFTGNEKLFF
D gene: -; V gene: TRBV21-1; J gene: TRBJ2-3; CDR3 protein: CASSFQREVPLSTDTQYF
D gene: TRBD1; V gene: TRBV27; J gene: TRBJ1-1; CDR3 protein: CASSLLRRGLMGNTEAFF
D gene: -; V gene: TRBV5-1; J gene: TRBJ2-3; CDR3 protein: CASSLERGSRDTQYF
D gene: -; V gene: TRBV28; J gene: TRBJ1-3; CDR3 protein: CASSQGWGSSGNTIYF
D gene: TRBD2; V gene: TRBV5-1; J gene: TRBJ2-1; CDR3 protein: CASSQPGLAGGRSYNEQFF
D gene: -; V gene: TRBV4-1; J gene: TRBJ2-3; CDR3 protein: CASSQDRQGRTDTQYF
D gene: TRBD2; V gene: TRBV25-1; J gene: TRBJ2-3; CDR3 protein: CASSAAGAFYTDTQYF
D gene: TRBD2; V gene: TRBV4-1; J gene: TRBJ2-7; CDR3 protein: CASSQVLAGSNYEQYF
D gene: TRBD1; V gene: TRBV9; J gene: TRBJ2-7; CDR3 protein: CASSVDPGQGSYEQYF
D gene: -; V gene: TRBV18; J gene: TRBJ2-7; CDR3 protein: CASSHDSSSYEQYF
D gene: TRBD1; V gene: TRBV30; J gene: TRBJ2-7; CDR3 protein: CAWSKNRDSEQYF
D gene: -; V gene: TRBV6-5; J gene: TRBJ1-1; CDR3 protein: CASTQYGDNTEAFF
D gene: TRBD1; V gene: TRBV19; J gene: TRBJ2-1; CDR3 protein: CASSVLGQGWYNEQFF
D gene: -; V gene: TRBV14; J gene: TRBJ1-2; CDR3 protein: CASSQVGSSYSGYTF
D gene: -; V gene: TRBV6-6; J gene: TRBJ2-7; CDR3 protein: CASSYGPSYEQYF
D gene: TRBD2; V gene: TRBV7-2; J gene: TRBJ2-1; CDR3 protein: CASSLFWGQGTSVGKEQFF
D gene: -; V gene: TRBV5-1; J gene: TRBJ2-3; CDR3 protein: CASSLGTSTDTQYF
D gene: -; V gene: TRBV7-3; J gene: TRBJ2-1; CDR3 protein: CASSTGTPANEQFF
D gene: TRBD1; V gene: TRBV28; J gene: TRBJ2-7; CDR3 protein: CASSFPMTGRTYEQYF
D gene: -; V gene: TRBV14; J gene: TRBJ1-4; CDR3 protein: CASSQTLPAGRATNEKLFF
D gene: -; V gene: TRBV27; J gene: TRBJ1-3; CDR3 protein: CASSLGHPGNTIYF
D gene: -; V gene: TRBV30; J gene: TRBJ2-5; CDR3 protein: CAWSVGHQETQYF
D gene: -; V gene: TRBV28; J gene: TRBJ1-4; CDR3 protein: CASWLGVLSEKLFF
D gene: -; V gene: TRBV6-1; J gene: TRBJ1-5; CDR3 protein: CASSEAGISAPPHF
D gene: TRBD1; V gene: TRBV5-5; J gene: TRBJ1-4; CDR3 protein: CASRKNRGPDEKLFF
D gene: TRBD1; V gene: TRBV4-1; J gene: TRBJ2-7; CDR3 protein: CASSRQGAYEQYF
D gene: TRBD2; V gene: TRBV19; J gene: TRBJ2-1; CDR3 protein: CATAQGLAENNEQFF
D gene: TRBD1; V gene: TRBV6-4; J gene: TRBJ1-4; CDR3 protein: CASSDSYLPTGGSVTNEKLFF
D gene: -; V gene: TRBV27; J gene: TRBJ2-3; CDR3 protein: CASSPGLTDTQYF
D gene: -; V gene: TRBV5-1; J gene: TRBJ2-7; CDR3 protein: CASSSYFEQYF
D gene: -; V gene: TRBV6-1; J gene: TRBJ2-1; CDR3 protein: CASLAGDVNEQFF
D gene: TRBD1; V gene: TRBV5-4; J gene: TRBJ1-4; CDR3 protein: CASSRDRVNEKLFF
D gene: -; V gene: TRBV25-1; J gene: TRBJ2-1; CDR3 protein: CASSDHTAGVHNEQFF
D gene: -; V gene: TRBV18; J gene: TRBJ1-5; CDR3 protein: CASSPQGGSNQPQHF
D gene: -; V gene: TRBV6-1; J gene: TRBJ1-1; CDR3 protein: CASRGGLFNTEAFF
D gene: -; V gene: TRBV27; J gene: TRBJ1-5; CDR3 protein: CASSPRTGNQPQHF
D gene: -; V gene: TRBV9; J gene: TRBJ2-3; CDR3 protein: CASSVTRSTDTQYF
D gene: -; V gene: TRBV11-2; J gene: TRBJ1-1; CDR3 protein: CASSLDFFTEAFF
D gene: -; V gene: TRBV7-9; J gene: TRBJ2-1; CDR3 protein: CASSSGNRQIKNEQFF
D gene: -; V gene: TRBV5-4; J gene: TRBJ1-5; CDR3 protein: CASSTDRLSPQHF